This passage covers 8 T cell receptor beta chains from one sample sequenced in a study of blood T cells in healthy people across ages. The authors ran a second PCR of about 7 to 11 cycles using a sample-barcoded 5' primer and a J-beta primer mix. A single record per CDR3 protein comes from TCRdb applying MiXCR to the 5' RACE reads. The table includes 1,100,000 or so distinct CDR3 sequences, more than 35% detected once. The material sequenced was blood. These receptors all come from a woman in her sixties in good health.

This clonotype was seen many times. V usage is TRBV27 and J usage is TRBJ2-1; 9 nucleotides agree with TRBD2. The CDR3 is 15 residues long. The germline CDR1 and CDR2 sequences are MNHEY and SMNVEV (reference sequence). V shed 8 bases and J 6 bases; nucleotides not matched to a gene: 11. The CDR3 sequence is CASLGRASGTNEQFF. CDR3 nucleotides: TGTGCCAGCTTGGGTAGGGCTAGCGGGACCAATGAGCAGTTCTTC.

The V call is TRBV7-9, the J call TRBJ1-2; the D gene is possibly TRBD1 (5 bases). V lost 4 bases and J lost 2, with 17 bases in between. The CDR3 is 16 amino acids. In germline, CDR1 is SEHNR, CDR2 FQNEAQ (reference sequence). The CDR3 is CASSSNAGPRNYGYTF. The DNA of the CDR3 is TGTGCCAGCAGCTCTAATGCGGGGCCTCGGAACTATGGCTACACCTTC. Based on the CDR3 plus reference TRBV7-9 and TRBJ1-2, the full variable domain is DTGVSQNPRHKITKRGQNVTFRCDPISEHNRLYWYRQTLGQGPEFLTYFQNEAQLEKSRLLSDRFSAERPKGSFSTLEIQRTEQGDSAMYLCASSSNAGPRNYGYTFGSGTRLTVV.

The rearrangement links TRBV15 to TRBJ2-7; D not resolved. V lost 0 bases and J 1 base, leaving 10 bases between the germline ends. The CDR3 extends over 15 amino acids. The germline CDR1 and CDR2 sequences are LNHNV and YYDKDF (reference sequence). This CDR3 reads CATSRDGDPSYEQYF. The CDR3, as DNA: TGTGCCACCAGCAGAGATGGGGATCCTTCCTACGAGCAGTACTTC.

Remarks on this clonotype: A read error may account for a junction end that differs from germline. The chain combines TRBV20-1 with TRBJ2-3; no firm D call. This CDR3 has 17 residues. Germline loops: CDR1 DFQATT, CDR2 SNEGSKA (reference sequence). CDR3 nucleotide sequence: TGCAATGCTAGAGATCCTAAACCGGGCCAATTGATGGATACGCAGTATTTT. It encodes CNARDPKPGQLMDTQYF.

The chain joins TRBV13 to TRBJ2-5, with 7 bases fitting TRBD1. J was trimmed by 0 bases and V by 5 bases; bases with no gene match: 6. The CDR3 is 15 amino acids. Germline CDR1 reads PRHDT; CDR2 reads FYEKMQ (reference sequence). This CDR3 reads CASSPRDRYQETQYF. CDR3 nucleotide sequence: TGTGCCAGCAGCCCCCGGGACAGATACCAAGAGACCCAGTACTTC.

The V and J genes are TRBV30 and TRBJ1-2, with D unclear. Germline V gene data show CDR1 as GTSNPN and CDR2 as SVGIG (reference sequence). Trimming took 6 bases from V and 9 from J, leaving 8 bases between them. This CDR3 is built from 9 residues. The CDR3: CACTPSYTF. The CDR3 DNA is TGTGCCTGCACCCCTAGCTACACCTTC.

The gene calls are TRBV5-1 and TRBJ2-1; 14 nucleotides agree with TRBD2. The CDR3 runs 17 residues. V gave up 4 bases and J gave up 8 bases; unmatched junction bases: 11. Germline V gene lookup returns CDR1 SGHRS and CDR2 YFSETQ. CDR3 residues: CASSLSPGLAGVDEQFF. The CDR3 DNA follows: TGCGCCAGCAGCCTAAGCCCGGGACTAGCGGGGGTGGATGAGCAGTTCTTC.

For the CDR3, the DNA is TGCAGTGCTAGTTGGGCTAACAATGAGCAGTTCTTC. This gives the protein CSASWANNEQFF. The chain couples TRBV20-1 to TRBJ2-1, with no clear D. V was pared by 3 bases and J by 5 bases, with 8 bases between. The CDR3 has 12 residues. The germline V gene has CDR1 DFQATT and CDR2 SNEGSKA (reference sequence).